Included here is one T cell receptor beta chain sequence, with context. The CDR3 runs 11 residues. Germline V gene data show CDR1 as SNHLY and CDR2 as FYNNEI. With 7 bases removed from V and 8 bases from J, the gap between germline ends came to 8 bases. This record belongs to a study of CD8 T cells in Susac syndrome. TCR beta was sequenced from blood CD8+ and CD4+ T cells. Random hexamers served to reverse transcribe about 0.5 to 1 ug RNA. TCRdb recomputed calls from the immunoSEQ multiplex PCR reads with MiXCR, one row per CDR3 protein. The sample has some 150,000 distinct CDR3 sequences, roughly 94% seen once; the top ten hold about 0.076%.

This chain joins TRBV2 and TRBJ1-4, with D tentatively TRBD1 (6 bases). The specimen sequenced was CD4+ T cells from PBMCs. This TCR was sampled from a human donor in good health. The CDR3 loop is CASKQGEKLFF. The CDR3 nucleotides are TGTGCCAGCAAACAGGGAGAAAAACTGTTTTTT.